This TCR beta chain emerged from a study of regulatory T cells in long-lasting Graves disease. Study information: Graves' patients who were just diagnosed had used antithyroid drugs for under 3 months. Study observations and caveats: Persistent Graves' patients showed less TCR diversity than newly diagnosed ones. Owing to a sample size that was small, accuracy may have been reduced.

On this clonotype itself: Antigen unknown.

Regarding time point: newly diagnosed GD, antithyroid drugs for less than 3 months. Making the TCR library involved RNA that had been extracted from PBMCs. Construction of the TCR beta libraries employed iRepertoire HTBI primers in conjunction with Arm-PCR of CDR3 regions. TCRdb passed the multiplex PCR reads through MiXCR, listing each CDR3 protein once. Of fewer than 350,000 distinct CDR3 sequences in the sample, about 18% were seen once. Sequenced material: peripheral blood mononuclear cells (PBMCs), taken at new diagnosis, from a patient treated with antithyroid drugs. The sequence was obtained from a female donor with Graves disease.

In nucleotides, the CDR3 is TGTGCCAGCAGTTTTGCGGGGACAGCTACAGAGCAGTACTTC. Its protein is CASSFAGTATEQYF. The chain links TRBV28 to TRBJ2-7, with a weak D call TRBD1 (7 bases). The V gene lost 3 bases and the J gene lost 7 bases, with 16 bases spanning the gap. CDR1 MDHEN and CDR2 SYDVKM come from the germline V gene. The CDR3 contains 14 residues.